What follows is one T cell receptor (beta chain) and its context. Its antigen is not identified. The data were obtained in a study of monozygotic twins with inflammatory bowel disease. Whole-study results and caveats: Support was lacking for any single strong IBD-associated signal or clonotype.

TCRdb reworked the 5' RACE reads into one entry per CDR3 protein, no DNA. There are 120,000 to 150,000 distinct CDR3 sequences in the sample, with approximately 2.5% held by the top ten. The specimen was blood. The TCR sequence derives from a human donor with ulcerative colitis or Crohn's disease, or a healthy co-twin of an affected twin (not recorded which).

CDR3 in amino acids: CASSVAGFGELFF. The J gene is TRBJ2-2, the V gene TRBV9. CDR1 and CDR2 (germline): SGDLS, YYNGEE. This CDR3 has 13 residues.